These 9 T cell receptor beta chains were sequenced from one sample in a study of cytomegalovirus exposure and HLA in healthy donors. PCR involved 60 Vbeta and 13 Jbeta primers. TCRdb's table, derived via immunoSEQ multiplex PCR, lists solely in-frame clones and lacks some. The repertoire includes 150,000 to 200,000 clones, roughly 85% of them detected once, and 0.69% sits in the top ten. The source material was PBMCs. The receptors here all came from a middle-aged woman in good health and CMV-seronegative.

The V gene is TRBV6-6, the J gene TRBJ2-5; 8 bases match TRBD2. CDR3 length: 14 amino acids. Per the germline V gene, CDR1 is MNHNY and CDR2 is SVGAGI (reference sequence). The ends lost 3 bases at V and 2 bases at J; junction bases unmatched: 2. The CDR3 DNA reads TGTGCCAGCAGTTATGGGACTAGTCAAGAGACCCAGTACTTC. This encodes CASSYGTSQETQYF.

As to this clone: Sequence at one end of the junction differs from germline and may be a read error. Within the sample, other DNA sequences also encode this same CDR3. The chain links TRBV6-5 to TRBJ1-4; 7 bases align to TRBD1. The CDR3 length is 14 residues. Germline V gives CDR1 MNHEY, CDR2 SVGAGI. Here the CDR3 reads CASRPDRVDEKLFF. CDR3 bases: TGTGCCAGCAGACCTGACAGGGTAGATGAAAAGCTGTTTTTT.

The gene calls are TRBV19 and TRBJ2-1; 14 bases fit TRBD2. Looked up from germline, CDR1 is LNHDA and CDR2 is SQIVND (reference sequence). The CDR3 is 15 residues long. V shed 5 bases, J shed 10 bases, and the junction held 7 bases outside the gene matches. The CDR3 DNA is TGTGCCAGTAGTTGGGGACTAGCGGGAGACCGGGAGCAGTTCTTC. This gives the protein CASSWGLAGDREQFF.

In this sample, this clone turned up once. This chain connects TRBV25-1 to TRBJ2-3, with 8 bases that match TRBD1. The CDR3 consists of 13 residues. Germline V gene sequence: CDR1 MGHDK, CDR2 SYGVNS. The CDR3 spells CASAQGDTDTQYF. The CDR3 region has the DNA TGTGCTTCGGCACAGGGGGACACAGATACGCAGTATTTT.

This chain uses TRBV19 with TRBJ2-5; 8 bases line up with TRBD2. Germline loops: CDR1 LNHDA, CDR2 SQIVND (reference sequence). J gave up 5 bases and V 3 bases, and 11 bases lay outside the gene matches. The CDR3 extends over 16 amino acids. The CDR3 DNA reads TGTGCCAGTAGTATCTTCCCAGCGGGAGTATCGGAGACCCAGTACTTC. Encoded protein: CASSIFPAGVSETQYF.

As for this clone: The junction departs from germline at one end; a sequencing error may be responsible. The chain recombines TRBV4-2 with TRBJ1-2; 9 positions agree with TRBD1. The germline CDR1 and CDR2 sequences are LGHNA and YNFKEQ. The CDR3 covers 16 residues. DNA for the CDR3: TGTGCCAACAGCCAAGGGGGACAGGGCGATGACTATGGCTACACCTTC. The encoded protein is CANSQGGQGDDYGYTF.

The J gene is TRBJ1-1, the V gene TRBV19; 7 bases fit TRBD1. This CDR3 contains 15 residues. Germline V gene sequence: CDR1 LNHDA, CDR2 SQIVND (reference sequence). J gave up 0 bases and V 7 bases, and 8 bases lay outside the gene matches. The CDR3 sequence is CASKRGTAMNTEAFF. In DNA form, the CDR3 reads TGTGCCAGTAAAAGGGGGACAGCCATGAACACTGAAGCTTTCTTT.

This clone was recorded once. This rearrangement joins TRBV6-5 to TRBJ1-2, with D perhaps matching TRBD1 (6 bases). The V gene's germline CDR1 is MNHEY and CDR2 SVGAGI. V lost 2 bases, J lost 6 bases, and 16 bases lay in between. This CDR3 contains 15 residues. The CDR3 protein is CASSYTPWTEDGYTF. CDR3 coding DNA: TGTGCCAGCAGTTACACCCCCTGGACAGAGGATGGCTACACCTTC.

This clone was detected once. The chain is built from TRBV7-2 and TRBJ2-5; D might be TRBD2 (6 bases). Per the germline V gene, CDR1 is SGHTA and CDR2 is FQGNSA. The CDR3 length is 14 residues. Here the CDR3 reads CARSRGWTRETQYF. The CDR3 DNA sequence: TGTGCACGAAGTCGGGGGTGGACGCGAGAGACCCAGTACTTC.